A selection of T cell receptor beta chains follows, all from one sample in a study of regulatory T cells in long-lasting Graves disease. TCRdb used MiXCR to reprocess the multiplex PCR reads, holding one entry per CDR3 protein. The data contain around 460,000 distinct CDR3 sequences, 14% of them seen just once; the ten biggest clones take up approximately 17%. The same specimen was also included in a second study, on T cells in Graves' hyperthyroidism and ophthalmopathy.

Specimen: peripheral blood mononuclear cells (PBMCs), collected at new diagnosis, from a patient treated with antithyroid drugs. The receptor source for this set is a woman aged 45-65 years with Graves disease. Both conserved end residues are part of each CDR3. A D gene is named only where the DNA matches it firmly. Clone size is shown for a subset of rows, as once, few, many or a class of expanded clone.

d_gene	j_gene	abundance	v_gene	len	CDR3nt	CDR3aa
TRBD1	TRBJ2-5	many	TRBV6-1	17	TGTGCCAGCAGAGAGGGAATCGGACAGGGGGCCTGGGAGACCCAGTACTTC	CASREGIGQGAWETQYF
-	TRBJ2-3	many	TRBV3-1	12	TGTGCCAGCAGCTTAGACACAGATACGCAGTATTTT	CASSLDTDTQYF
-	TRBJ2-5	many	TRBV28	14	TGTGCCAGCAGTCAGCATGGAACCCAAGAGACCCAGTACTTC	CASSQHGTQETQYF
-	TRBJ2-1	few	TRBV7-8	19	TGTGCCAGCAGAACCGGGACAGGGGGCTGGGGGACTAGCGGCAATGAGCAGTTCTTC	CASRTGTGGWGTSGNEQFF
TRBD2	TRBJ2-2	-	TRBV20-1	14	TGCAGTGCTTTAGCGGGATTGGGCACCGGGGAGCTGTTTTTT	CSALAGLGTGELFF
TRBD1	TRBJ1-1	many	TRBV28	18	TGTGCCAGCAGTTTGGGGTGGGGGGACAGGGGATTGGTCACTGAAGCTTTCTTT	CASSLGWGDRGLVTEAFF
-	TRBJ2-1	few	TRBV7-9	14	TGTGCCAGCGCAGTTGTAAAGCGGGACAATGAGCAGTTCTTC	CASAVVKRDNEQFF
TRBD1	TRBJ1-5	few	TRBV19	16	TGTGCCAGTAGTACCTGGACAGGGGAGGGCAATCAGCCCCAGCATTTT	CASSTWTGEGNQPQHF
-	TRBJ2-7	-	TRBV9	15	TGTGCCAGCAGCGTAGCGTTGGACGCAGCCTACGAGCAGTACTTC	CASSVALDAAYEQYF
-	TRBJ1-2	few	TRBV12-3/TRBV12-4	12	TGTGCCAGCAGTTCCCCGGGTGGCGGCTACACCTTC	CASSSPGGGYTF
TRBD2	TRBJ2-4	few	TRBV19	19	TGTGCCAGTAGTATCCGACTAGCGGGAGGGCCTCTAACCAAAAACATTCAGTACTTC	CASSIRLAGGPLTKNIQYF
TRBD1	TRBJ2-3	many	TRBV24-1	17	TGTGCCACCAGTGACGCGGGACAGGGGTTTTCCACAGATACGCAGTATTTT	CATSDAGQGFSTDTQYF
TRBD2	TRBJ2-1	many	TRBV12-3/TRBV12-4	13	TGTGCCTGGGGGACTAGCGGAAACAATGAGCAGTTCTTC	CAWGTSGNNEQFF
TRBD1	TRBJ2-5	many	TRBV10-3	12	TGTGCCATCGGGACAGAGGAAGAGACCCAGTACTTC	CAIGTEEETQYF
TRBD1	TRBJ1-6	many	TRBV5-5	14	TGTGCCAGCAGCTTCCGGGACAGAGATTCACCCCTCCACTTT	CASSFRDRDSPLHF
TRBD1	TRBJ2-7	many	TRBV5-1	14	TGCGCCAGCAGCCAAGGACAGGGGCACCACGAGCAGTACTTC	CASSQGQGHHEQYF
TRBD2	TRBJ2-1	-	TRBV4-1	16	TGCGCCAGCAGCCAAGCTGGACTAGCGGGACGCAATGAGCAGTTCTTC	CASSQAGLAGRNEQFF
-	TRBJ1-5	-	TRBV30	16	TGTGCCTGGAGTCTACTCGGGACGGGGGGCAATCAGCCCCAGCATTTT	CAWSLLGTGGNQPQHF
TRBD1	TRBJ1-2	many	TRBV6-5	16	TGTGCCAGCAGTTCCCCGCGGACAGGGAGCTTCTATGGCTACACCTTC	CASSSPRTGSFYGYTF
-	TRBJ2-1	-	TRBV9	17	TGTGCCAGCAGCGTCACAACCGGGACCCCCTCCTACAATGAGCAGTTCTTC	CASSVTTGTPSYNEQFF
TRBD2	TRBJ2-7	many	TRBV11-2	14	TGTGCCAGCAGTTATAGCGGGGGGGCCTACGAGCAGTACTTC	CASSYSGGAYEQYF
-	TRBJ2-3	many	TRBV7-9	14	TGTGCCAGCAGACGGGACCTCCCCACAGATACGCAGTATTTT	CASRRDLPTDTQYF
-	TRBJ1-4	many	TRBV6-1	12	TGTGCCAGCAGGCAGGGACGCGAAAAACTGTTTTTT	CASRQGREKLFF
TRBD1	TRBJ2-5	-	TRBV5-1	17	TGCGCCAGCAGCTTGGACCCACTGACAGGGGGCTTGGAGACCCAGTACTTC	CASSLDPLTGGLETQYF
-	TRBJ1-5	-	TRBV7-2	15	TGTGCCAGCATGTTGGCAGGCTATAGCAATCAGCCCCAGCATTTT	CASMLAGYSNQPQHF
-	TRBJ2-3	-	TRBV6-5	17	TGTGCCAGCAGTTACTCAAATCCTAGCGAGGGCACAGATACGCAGTATTTT	CASSYSNPSEGTDTQYF
-	TRBJ2-7	few	TRBV28	12	TGTGCCTGCCAGCCTCCGCGGGTCGAGCAGTACTTC	CACQPPRVEQYF
TRBD2	TRBJ2-1	many	TRBV25-1	17	TGTGCCAGCAGTGGAAACGTAGCGGGAGTCGTGAACAATGAGCAGTTCTTC	CASSGNVAGVVNNEQFF
TRBD1	TRBJ1-3	many	TRBV9	16	TGTGCCAGCAGCCCTAGCAGGGGGTCCTCTGGAAACACCATATATTTT	CASSPSRGSSGNTIYF
TRBD2	TRBJ2-5	-	TRBV5-1	15	TGCGCCAGCAGCTCACTAGCGGACATGGAAGAGACCCAGTACTTC	CASSSLADMEETQYF
-	TRBJ2-7	few	TRBV4-1	15	TGCGCCAGCAGCCGGCCGCGGGCGGTATTTTACGAGCAGTACTTC	CASSRPRAVFYEQYF
TRBD2	TRBJ2-7	-	TRBV28	14	TGTGCCAGCAGATTAGCGGGGGAGAGCTACGAGCAGTACTTC	CASRLAGESYEQYF
-	TRBJ1-5	few	TRBV4-1	14	TGCGCCAGCAGCCAAGTTGGAGGTTTCCAACCCCAGCATTTT	CASSQVGGFQPQHF
-	TRBJ2-7	few	TRBV7-2	14	TGTGCCAGCAGCTTAGCTGGAGGGGACTACGAGCAGTACTTC	CASSLAGGDYEQYF
-	TRBJ1-2	-	TRBV6-1	12	TGTGCCAGCAGGACCTTAGGATATGGCTACACCTTC	CASRTLGYGYTF
-	TRBJ2-7	many	TRBV28	15	TGTGCCAGCAGGTTCGTGACAACAGGCTCCTACGAGCAGTACTTC	CASRFVTTGSYEQYF
-	TRBJ2-5	many	TRBV2	15	TGTGCCAGCAGTGGATCAGGGAGGATCCAAGAGACCCAGTACTTC	CASSGSGRIQETQYF
-	TRBJ1-6	-	TRBV12-3/TRBV12-4	14	TGTGCCAGCAGTTTAGCCGGGAAGAATTCACCCCTCCACTTT	CASSLAGKNSPLHF
-	TRBJ2-5	-	TRBV6-1	14	TGTGCCAGCAGTAAGACTACGGTCCAAGAGACCCAGTACTTC	CASSKTTVQETQYF
-	TRBJ2-2	many	TRBV7-9	15	TGTGCCAGCAAGTCACAGCTTTCGAGGACCGGGGAGCTGTTTTTT	CASKSQLSRTGELFF
TRBD2	TRBJ2-1	few	TRBV3-1	15	TGTGCCAGCAGCCAAGAGGGACTAGCCGCAAATGAGCAGTTCTTC	CASSQEGLAANEQFF
-	TRBJ2-7	-	TRBV28	16	TGTGCCAGCAGTACTCCCTCCGAGGGACACAACTACGAGCAGTACTTC	CASSTPSEGHNYEQYF
-	TRBJ2-1	many	TRBV9	16	TGTGCCAGCAGCGTAGCTCCGAACAGGGCCCACAATGAGCAGTTCTTC	CASSVAPNRAHNEQFF
-	TRBJ2-7	few	TRBV5-1	14	TGCGCCAGCAGCTTGTATCCTAGCGCCTACGAGCAGTACTTC	CASSLYPSAYEQYF
TRBD1	TRBJ2-7	many	TRBV5-1	15	TGCGCCAGCAGCCCCACAACCACAGGGGTAGGCGAGCAGTACTTC	CASSPTTTGVGEQYF
TRBD2	TRBJ2-3	few	TRBV20-1	14	TGCAGTGCTAGTAGCCCTAGCGGGTTTGTCACGCAGTATTTT	CSASSPSGFVTQYF
-	TRBJ2-3	few	TRBV12-3/TRBV12-4	13	TGTGCCAGCAGTTTCGGGGTAGGGGATACGCAGTATTTT	CASSFGVGDTQYF
-	TRBJ1-1	many	TRBV18	14	TGTGCCAGCTCACCAGACGGGGGGAGCACTGAAGCTTTCTTT	CASSPDGGSTEAFF
TRBD1	TRBJ1-1	many	TRBV20-1	12	TGCAGTGCGCGGACAGGGTACACTGAAGCTTTCTTT	CSARTGYTEAFF
-	TRBJ2-1	many	TRBV20-1	14	TGCAGTGCAAGAGGCGGGTACTCCTACAATGAGCAGTTCTTC	CSARGGYSYNEQFF
-	TRBJ2-6	few	TRBV14	16	TGTGCCAGCAGCCAAGTGTTCAGCTCTGGGGCCAACGTCCTGACTTTC	CASSQVFSSGANVLTF
TRBD2	TRBJ2-7	many	TRBV2	13	TGTGCCAGCAATAGAGCGGGAGTTTACGAGCAGTACTTC	CASNRAGVYEQYF
-	TRBJ1-3	many	TRBV5-1	15	TGCGCCAGCAGCTTGGGGACAGCCTCTGGAAACACCATATATTTT	CASSLGTASGNTIYF